This T cell receptor beta chain is drawn from a study of cytomegalovirus exposure and HLA in healthy donors. Broader study findings: The records held CMV serostatus as the only immune exposure information. An Asian-associated ancestry cluster reportedly showed fewer N-insertions than the approximately 700-donor mean in a later analysis. In an earlier analysis, productive rearrangement rates for most beta V segments clustered near 87% or 30%.

The V gene end was trimmed by 7 bases and the J gene end by 4 bases; junction bases not matched to a gene: 8. Germline CDR1 reads SGHNT; CDR2 reads YENEEA. CDR3 length: 15 amino acids. Both 60 Vbeta primers and 13 Jbeta primers went into the PCR. TCRdb's table, derived via immunoSEQ multiplex PCR, lists solely in-frame clones and lacks some. The sample contains 120,000 or so clones, roughly 69% of which appear only once. Concerning this clone: Its cognate antigen is unknown.

The J gene is TRBJ2-2, the V gene TRBV11-3, with 8 bases that match TRBD1. Material for sequencing was PBMCs. This receptor was obtained from a woman aged 35 to 49 in good health and CMV-seropositive. CDR3 residues: CASTSQGAGTGELFF. The CDR3 DNA follows: TGTGCCAGCACCTCGCAGGGGGCGGGCACCGGGGAGCTGTTTTTT.